This TCR beta chain was captured in a study of control samples from healthy donors and cancer patients. TCRdb's table, derived via immunoSEQ multiplex PCR, lists solely in-frame clones and lacks some. The sample contains about 160,000 clones, 93% of which appear only once. Looked up from germline, CDR1 is SGHKS and CDR2 is YYEKEE (reference sequence). The CDR3 consists of 17 residues. With 2 bases clipped from V and 3 bases from J, the junction kept 8 bases outside the gene matches. Sequences were obtained from blood. This clonotype originated in a woman aged 60-75 years in good health. The rearrangement uses TRBV5-5 and TRBJ2-1; TRBD2 matches 10 bases. CDR3 sequence (DNA): TGTGCCAGCAGCTTCGGAGCTAGCGGGGGCCTCTACAATGAGCAGTTCTTC. Amino acid sequence: CASSFGASGGLYNEQFF.